A single sample is the source of the 27 T cell receptor beta chains below, sequenced in a study of T-cell reconstitution after alpha-beta-depleted transplantation in children. Library preparation (for TCRbeta) was performed with unique molecular identifiers. Via MiXCR, TCRdb re-called the PCR reads, giving one row per CDR3 protein. This table holds around 800,000 distinct CDR3 sequences, 15% to 20% found once. Specimen: PBMCs, mostly from graft donor cells, collected 360 days after TCRalphabeta/CD19-depleted stem cell transplant. These receptors were obtained from a male patient younger than 18 who had a stem cell transplant for acute lymphoblastic leukemia, so the T cells may come from the graft donor.

The sample holds a few counts of this clonotype. The rearrangement uses TRBV7-9 and TRBJ2-1, with D perhaps matching TRBD2 (6 bases). Trimming removed 2 bases at V and 1 base at J, with 15 bases between. This CDR3 comprises 17 residues. Germline V gene lookup returns CDR1 SEHNR and CDR2 FQNEAQ (reference sequence). This CDR3 reads CASSLIRLGLSYNEQFF. Here the CDR3 DNA reads TGTGCCAGCAGCTTAATCCGACTAGGGTTGTCCTACAATGAGCAGTTCTTC.

This clonotype was recorded at least ten times. The rearrangement joins TRBV2 to TRBJ2-5; 9 bases match TRBD2. The J segment lost 1 base and the V segment lost 6 bases, leaving 9 bases of the junction unmatched. The CDR3 totals 16 residues. Germline-derived CDR1 and CDR2 are SNHLY and FYNNEI. This chain's CDR3 is CASRAYLAGSQETQYF. CDR3 coding DNA: TGTGCCAGCAGGGCCTATCTAGCGGGAAGCCAAGAGACCCAGTACTTC. Full variable domain (outside the CDR3, taken from reference TRBV2 and TRBJ2-5): EPEVTQTPSHQVTQMGQEVILRCVPISNHLYFYWYRQILGQKVEFLVSFYNNEISEKSEIFDDQFSVERPDGSNFTLKIRSTKLEDSAMYFCASRAYLAGSQETQYFGPGTRLLVL.

The chain links TRBV12-3 or TRBV12-4 to TRBJ2-5; the match to TRBD1 covers 7 bases. V lost 3 bases and J lost 5; bases outside the gene matches: 9. The length of the CDR3 is 15 residues. This CDR3 is CASSFTGEVVETQYF. CDR3 nucleotides: TGTGCCAGCAGTTTCACAGGGGAAGTGGTGGAGACCCAGTACTTC.

The chain combines TRBV5-1 with TRBJ2-2, with TRBD2 matching over 7 bases. The V segment lost 6 bases and the J segment 0 bases; nucleotides outside the gene matches: 11. This CDR3 contains 17 residues. The germline gives CDR1 SGHRS, CDR2 YFSETQ. The CDR3 coding sequence is TGCGCCAGCACCGTGGACCCGGGACTAACGAACACCGGGGAGCTGTTTTTT. Protein: CASTVDPGLTNTGELFF.

The chain combines TRBV9 with TRBJ2-3, with 12 positions matching TRBD2. Germline CDR1 is SGDLS and CDR2 is YYNGEE. The J segment lost 6 bases and the V segment lost 3 bases, leaving 2 bases of the junction unmatched. The CDR3 extends over 14 amino acids. The CDR3 DNA reads TGTGCCAGCAGCGGACTAGCGGGAGTTGATACGCAGTATTTT. Protein product: CASSGLAGVDTQYF.

The rearrangement uses TRBV18 and TRBJ1-1; TRBD1 matches 10 bases. The CDR3 is made up of 13 amino acids. Germline CDR1 reads KGHSH; CDR2 reads LQKENI. V shed 4 bases, J shed 7 bases, and the junction held 3 bases outside the gene matches. DNA of the CDR3: TGTGCCAGCTCACTAGGGACAGGGGATGAAGCTTTCTTT. It specifies CASSLGTGDEAFF.

Many counts were recorded for this clonotype. The chain is built from TRBV20-1 and TRBJ1-4; 7 positions match TRBD1. The V gene end was trimmed by 1 base and the J gene end by 0 bases; junction bases not matched to a gene: 8. Germline V gene sequence: CDR1 DFQATT, CDR2 SNEGSKA (reference sequence). The CDR3 is 17 residues long. The CDR3 loop is CSARVYRGGATNEKLFF. The CDR3, as DNA: TGCAGTGCTAGAGTTTACAGGGGAGGTGCAACTAATGAAAAACTGTTTTTT.

This chain connects TRBV5-1 to TRBJ2-7; 9 bases line up with TRBD1. The CDR3 covers 17 residues. The germline CDR1 and CDR2 sequences are SGHRS and YFSETQ. V was clipped by 4 bases and J by 6 bases; unmatched bases: 17. CDR3 coding DNA: TGCGCCAGCAGCACCAGACAGGGGGGAACTAAAGATTCCGAGCAGTACTTC. Its protein product is CASSTRQGGTKDSEQYF.

The table lists this clonotype with a few counts. J is TRBJ2-1 and V is TRBV19; perhaps TRBD1 as D (5 bases). Trimming left V 2 bases short and J 4 bases short, with 9 bases between. The CDR3 covers 14 residues. Germline CDR1 LNHDA, CDR2 SQIVND (reference sequence). Here the CDR3 DNA reads TGTGCCAGTAGTATACAGGACACTTACAATGAGCAGTTCTTC. This codes for CASSIQDTYNEQFF. Filled out from reference TRBV19 and TRBJ2-1, the complete variable domain reads DGGITQSPKYLFRKEGQNVTLSCEQNLNHDAMYWYRQDPGQGLRLIYYSQIVNDFQKGDIAEGYSVSREKKESFPLTVTSAQKNPTAFYLCASSIQDTYNEQFFGPGTRLTVL.

This chain connects TRBV21-1 to TRBJ2-7; the D call in the table, TRBD2, was not verified against the DNA. TRBV21-1 has pseudogene status. CDR3 length equals 16 residues. The CDR3 sequence is CASTKGRAGDFNEQYF. The CDR3 DNA sequence: TGTGCCAGCACCAAAGGGCGAGCGGGAGATTTCAACGAGCAGTACTTC.

The gene calls are TRBV3-1 and TRBJ2-7; 10 bases are shared with TRBD2. The CDR3 length is 13 residues. Germline CDR1 is LGHDT and CDR2 is YNNKEL (reference sequence). V shed 7 bases, J shed 9 bases, and the junction held 9 bases outside the gene matches. CDR3 protein: CASTPRPSGRQYF. In nucleotides, the CDR3 is TGTGCCAGCACTCCCCGGCCTAGCGGGAGGCAGTACTTC.

The J gene is TRBJ1-5, the V gene TRBV28, with a weak D call TRBD1 (6 bases). Trimming took 2 bases from V and 6 from J, leaving 11 bases between them. The CDR3 runs to 14 residues. Germline V gives CDR1 MDHEN, CDR2 SYDVKM. CDR3 coding DNA: TGTGCCAGCAGTTTAATGGGGGGCGGTCAGCCCCAGCATTTT. As protein: CASSLMGGGQPQHF.

This clonotype showed up many times. The rearrangement uses TRBV25-1 and TRBJ2-1; D remains unclear. Trimming took off 5 bases at V and 10 bases at J, with 12 bases between the two ends. In germline, CDR1 is MGHDK, CDR2 SYGVNS. The length of the CDR3 is 12 residues. The CDR3 sequence is CASSHYPEEQFF. The DNA for the CDR3 is TGTGCCAGCAGTCACTATCCGGAGGAGCAGTTCTTC.

The table lists this clonotype with a few counts. The CDR3, as DNA: TGCAGTGCTAGAGAATCGGGGGGCTACGAGCAGTACTTC. It is translated as CSARESGGYEQYF. The V and J genes are TRBV20-1 and TRBJ2-7; 7 bases fit TRBD2. V shed 0 bases and J 3 bases; nucleotides not matched to a gene: 2. This CDR3 comprises 13 residues. CDR1 DFQATT and CDR2 SNEGSKA come from the germline V gene (reference sequence).

This clonotype showed up just a few times. The V gene is TRBV12-3 or TRBV12-4, the J gene TRBJ1-5; tentative D call: TRBD1 (6 bases). This CDR3 has 14 residues. The V and J ends lost 6 bases and 4 bases respectively, with 13 bases between them. CDR3 coding DNA: TGTGCCAGCAGATTCCAGGGGATTAATCAGCCCCAGCATTTT. Protein product: CASRFQGINQPQHF.

Only a few counts were recorded for this clonotype. This chain links TRBV29-1 with TRBJ2-7; 10 positions agree with TRBD2. The CDR3 contains 15 residues. With V trimmed by 1 base and J by 4 bases, 7 bases remained unmatched. CDR1 is SQVTM, CDR2 ANQGSEA, per germline. CDR3 DNA sequence: TGCAGCGTTGAAGGGACCGGACTAGCGGATTACGAGCAGTACTTC. This codes for CSVEGTGLADYEQYF.

This chain links TRBV24-1 with TRBJ2-2; D might be TRBD1 (6 bases). The germline V gene has CDR1 KGHDR and CDR2 SFDVKD. The CDR3 runs to 15 residues. Trimming removed 0 bases from V and 3 bases from J, with 7 bases in between. CDR3 DNA sequence: TGTGCCACCAGTGATTTGACAGGGCACACCGGGGAGCTGTTTTTT. It is translated as CATSDLTGHTGELFF.

V usage is TRBV4-1 and J usage is TRBJ1-3, with D perhaps TRBD1 (6 bases). CDR1 and CDR2 (germline): MGHRA, YSYEKL. The V and J ends lost 1 base and 0 bases respectively, with 7 bases between them. This CDR3 spans 15 amino acids. CDR3 region: CASSQGQASGNTIYF. DNA for the CDR3: TGCGCCAGCAGCCAAGGACAGGCCTCTGGAAACACCATATATTTT.

The rearrangement joins TRBV5-1 to TRBJ2-7; D might be TRBD1 or TRBD2, each matching 5 bases. CDR1 SGHRS and CDR2 YFSETQ come from the germline V gene. V lost 3 bases, J lost 7 bases, and 17 bases lay in between. This CDR3 has 14 amino acids. CDR3 loop: CASSWDGSSGEQYF. The DNA of the CDR3 is TGCGCCAGCAGCTGGGACGGATCCTCGGGGGAGCAGTACTTC.

In this sample, this clonotype turned up a few times. V usage is TRBV11-2 and J usage is TRBJ2-5; 8 nucleotides align to TRBD2. Germline V gene data show CDR1 as SGHAT and CDR2 as FQNNGV. J was trimmed by 3 bases and V by 10 bases; bases with no gene match: 13. This CDR3 contains 15 residues. This CDR3 is CATSTTSGLKETQYF. CDR3 DNA: TGTGCCACCTCCACAACTAGCGGCCTCAAAGAGACCCAGTACTTC.

The count of this clonotype is one. The chain uses TRBV5-1 and TRBJ2-7; the match to TRBD1 covers 10 bases. CDR1 is SGHRS, CDR2 YFSETQ, per germline. The CDR3 has 17 amino acids. Losses at the gene ends were 4 bases for V and 5 bases for J; bases not matched to a gene: 15. CDR3 protein: CASSRGEGQGYGDEQYF. The CDR3 coding sequence is TGCGCCAGCAGCCGAGGGGAGGGACAGGGGTATGGAGACGAGCAGTACTTC.

This chain links TRBV14 with TRBJ2-3; 11 nucleotides match TRBD2. The J segment lost 6 bases and the V segment lost 4 bases, leaving 9 bases of the junction unmatched. This CDR3 is 16 amino acids long. Per the germline V gene, CDR1 is SGHDN and CDR2 is FVKESK. CDR3 in amino acids: CASSLAIAGGQDTQYF. The DNA of the CDR3 is TGTGCCAGCAGCCTCGCGATAGCGGGAGGGCAGGATACGCAGTATTTT. The whole variable domain, filled in from reference TRBV14 and TRBJ2-3, reads EAGVTQFPSHSVIEKGQTVTLRCDPISGHDNLYWYRRVMGKEIKFLLHFVKESKQDESGMPNNRFLAERTGGTYSTLKVQPAELEDSGVYFCASSLAIAGGQDTQYFGPGTRLTVL.

Ten or more counts support this clonotype. J is TRBJ2-3 and V is TRBV5-1, with no clear D. V was cut by 0 bases and J by 5 bases, with 10 bases left in between. This CDR3 is built from 14 residues. From germline, CDR1 is SGHRS and CDR2 YFSETQ. CDR3 nucleotide sequence: TGCGCCAGCAGCTTGGGAGAACGAGGAGATACGCAGTATTTT. This encodes CASSLGERGDTQYF.

Ten or more counts support this clonotype. The chain couples TRBV5-1 to TRBJ2-2; no clear D. V dropped 2 bases and J dropped 1 base, with 6 bases sitting between them. CDR1 is SGHRS and CDR2 is YFSETQ in the germline V gene. The CDR3 covers 14 residues. CDR3 protein: CASSFWQNTGELFF. In DNA form, the CDR3 reads TGCGCCAGCAGCTTTTGGCAGAACACCGGGGAGCTGTTTTTT.

V is TRBV7-8 and J is TRBJ2-2; D not certain. V gave up 0 bases and J gave up 2 bases, with 7 bases separating them. Germline CDR1 reads SGHVS; CDR2 reads FQNEAQ. CDR3 length equals 15 residues. In nucleotides, the CDR3 is TGTGCCAGCAGCTTAGCTCGGCTAAACACCGGGGAGCTGTTTTTT. Translation gives CASSLARLNTGELFF.

This clonotype was seen a few times. This rearrangement joins TRBV5-1 to TRBJ1-4; D gene unclear. Germline CDR1 SGHRS, CDR2 YFSETQ. The CDR3 has 19 residues. V lost 4 bases and J lost 6, with 28 bases in between. DNA of the CDR3: TGCGCCAGCAGCGTGGAGGGCTCCCGGACTGCCCCGGGCCATGAAAAACTGTTTTTT. It translates to CASSVEGSRTAPGHEKLFF.

CDR3 in amino acids: CASSSSLAGDRIYNEQFF. The DNA of the CDR3 is TGTGCCAGCAGCTCCTCGCTAGCGGGAGATCGTATTTACAATGAGCAGTTCTTC. This chain joins TRBV11-1 and TRBJ2-1; 10 positions agree with TRBD2. Germline values: CDR1 SGHAT, CDR2 FQDESV (reference sequence). The CDR3 totals 18 residues. V gave up 4 bases and J gave up 4 bases; unmatched junction bases: 13.